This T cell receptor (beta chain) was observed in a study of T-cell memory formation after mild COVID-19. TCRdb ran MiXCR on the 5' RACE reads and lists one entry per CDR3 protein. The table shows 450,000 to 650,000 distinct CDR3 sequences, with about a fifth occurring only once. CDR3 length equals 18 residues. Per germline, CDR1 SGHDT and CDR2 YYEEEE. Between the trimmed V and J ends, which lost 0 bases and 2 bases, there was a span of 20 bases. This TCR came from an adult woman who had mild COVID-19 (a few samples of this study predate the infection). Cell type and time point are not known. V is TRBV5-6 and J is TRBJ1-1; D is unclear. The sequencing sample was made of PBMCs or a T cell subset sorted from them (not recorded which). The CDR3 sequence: CASSLGAGSRRENTEAFF. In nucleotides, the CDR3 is TGTGCCAGCAGCTTGGGCGCCGGGTCTAGGCGGGAAAACACTGAAGCTTTCTTT.